Below, 19 T cell receptor beta chains from the same sample are listed, as sequenced in a study of blood T cell repertoires in COVID-19. Generated by immunoSEQ multiplex PCR, the TCRdb table keeps only in-frame clones and is missing some. The sample records some 170,000 clones, about 90% being singletons. Sequencing was performed on PBMCs or T cells enriched from blood (not recorded which). These receptor sequences come from a human donor with acute COVID-19. The donor label of this sample is uncertain.

The chain employs TRBV2 and TRBJ2-2; 7 positions match TRBD1. The CDR3 is 14 amino acids. The V gene's germline CDR1 is SNHLY and CDR2 FYNNEI. The ends lost 8 bases at V and 1 base at J; junction bases unmatched: 4. The CDR3, as DNA: TGTGCCAGCGCCGACAGGGAGAACACCGGGGAGCTGTTTTTT. It specifies CASADRENTGELFF. Variable domain in full (rest from reference TRBV2 and TRBJ2-2): EPEVTQTPSHQVTQMGQEVILRCVPISNHLYFYWYRQILGQKVEFLVSFYNNEISEKSEIFDDQFSVERPDGSNFTLKIRSTKLEDSAMYFCASADRENTGELFFGEGSRLTVL.

This sequence joins TRBV7-6 and TRBJ2-7; 10 nucleotides line up with TRBD1. The CDR3 covers 15 residues. Trimming took 3 bases from V and 7 from J; bases not matched to a gene: 9. CDR1 SGHVS and CDR2 FNYEAQ come from the germline V gene. In nucleotides, the CDR3 is TGTGCCAGCAGCTTGGGGGACAGGGGAACGGAGGAGCAGTACTTC. Translating gives CASSLGDRGTEEQYF. The variable domain in full, with the rest retrieved from reference TRBV7-6 and TRBJ2-7, is GAGVSQSPRYKVTKRGQDVALRCDPISGHVSLYWYRQALGQGPEFLTYFNYEAQQDKSGLPNDRFSAERPEGSISTLTIQRTEQRDSAMYRCASSLGDRGTEEQYFGPGTRLTVT.

Written as DNA, the CDR3 is TGTGCCAGTAGTCCTTTAGCGGGGAACACCGGGGAGCTGTTTTTT. This translates into CASSPLAGNTGELFF. This chain connects TRBV19 to TRBJ2-2, with 7 bases fitting TRBD2. The CDR3 has 15 residues. Germline loops: CDR1 LNHDA, CDR2 SQIVND (reference sequence). Germline trimming cut 5 bases from V and 1 base from J; bases unmatched to any gene: 4.

J is TRBJ1-3 and V is TRBV12-3 or TRBV12-4; D perhaps matches TRBD1 (6 bases). Trimming removed 4 bases at V and 8 bases at J, with 9 bases between. This CDR3 has 12 amino acids. DNA of the CDR3: TGTGCCAGCAGTTCGGGACAACACACCATATATTTT. Protein product: CASSSGQHTIYF.

The chain combines TRBV11-2 with TRBJ2-4; 9 bases fit TRBD2. This CDR3 is 16 amino acids long. V gave up 5 bases and J gave up 8 bases; unmatched junction bases: 13. The V gene's germline CDR1 is SGHAT and CDR2 FQNNGV. The CDR3 DNA reads TGTGCCAGCAGCCACCCCGGGAGAGCGGGGGGCCACATTCAGTACTTC. As protein: CASSHPGRAGGHIQYF. The entire variable domain, with the rest obtained from reference TRBV11-2 and TRBJ2-4, is as follows: EAGVAQSPRYKIIEKRQSVAFWCNPISGHATLYWYQQILGQGPKLLIQFQNNGVVDDSQLPKDRFSAERLKGVDSTLKIQPAKLEDSAVYLCASSHPGRAGGHIQYFGAGTRLSVL.

This chain joins TRBV30 and TRBJ2-2; the match to TRBD2 covers 9 bases. Unmatched junction bases numbered 3, after V lost 2 bases and J lost 5 bases. The CDR3 length is 14 residues. CDR1 GTSNPN and CDR2 SVGIG come from the germline V gene (reference sequence). The CDR3, as DNA: TGTGCCTGGAGTAAGCGGGGGGTAACCGGGGAGCTGTTTTTT. This encodes CAWSKRGVTGELFF. Full variable domain (remainder filled in from reference TRBV30 and TRBJ2-2): SQTIHQWPATLVQPVGSPLSLECTVEGTSNPNLYWYRQAAGRGLQLLFYSVGIGQISSEVPQNLSASRPQDRQFILSSKKLLLSDSGFYLCAWSKRGVTGELFFGEGSRLTVL.

The chain has TRBV6-5 and TRBJ2-1; D gene ambiguous. Germline V gene data show CDR1 as MNHEY and CDR2 as SVGAGI. V lost 2 bases and J lost 6, with 8 bases in between. The length of the CDR3 is 13 residues. DNA of the CDR3: TGTGCCAGCAGTTACGCTGAGAGCAATGAGCAGTTCTTC. Translation: CASSYAESNEQFF.

In nucleotides, the CDR3 is TGCGCCAGCAGCTTTGGACTAGCGGGCAAAGCCGGGGAGCTGTTTTTT. Translation: CASSFGLAGKAGELFF. This chain joins TRBV5-1 and TRBJ2-2, with TRBD2 identical over 11 bases. V was clipped by 2 bases and J by 6 bases; unmatched bases: 6. The germline CDR1 and CDR2 sequences are SGHRS and YFSETQ. The length of the CDR3 is 16 residues.

This clone has a handful of counts. This rearrangement joins TRBV12-3 or TRBV12-4 to TRBJ1-2; no definite D call. Trimming removed 6 bases at V and 8 bases at J, with 13 bases between. The CDR3 covers 12 residues. CDR3 bases: TGTGCCAGCAGCCCGCGCCCGGGGGGCTACACCTTC. It specifies CASSPRPGGYTF.

J is TRBJ1-5 and V is TRBV27; 9 bases agree with TRBD1. The CDR3 has 14 amino acids. The germline V gene has CDR1 MNHEY and CDR2 SMNVEV (reference sequence). V trimming: 5 bases; J trimming: 6 bases; junction bases outside the gene matches: 5. In DNA, the CDR3 is TGTGCCAGCAGTATCCGACAGGGGGGTCAGCCCCAGCATTTT. It specifies CASSIRQGGQPQHF.

The chain couples TRBV19 to TRBJ1-1; D remains unclear. Germline CDR1 is LNHDA and CDR2 is SQIVND (reference sequence). This CDR3 spans 15 amino acids. Trimming cost V 5 bases and J 5 bases, with 18 bases left between them. CDR3 sequence: CASSPEQGTGTEAFF. The CDR3 DNA is TGTGCCAGTAGTCCGGAACAAGGCACCGGGACTGAAGCTTTCTTT. Based on the CDR3 plus reference TRBV19 and TRBJ1-1, the full variable domain is DGGITQSPKYLFRKEGQNVTLSCEQNLNHDAMYWYRQDPGQGLRLIYYSQIVNDFQKGDIAEGYSVSREKKESFPLTVTSAQKNPTAFYLCASSPEQGTGTEAFFGQGTRLTVV.

The V call is TRBV6-5, the J call TRBJ1-1; D is uncertain. CDR3 length: 13 amino acids. The germline V gene encodes CDR1 MNHEY and CDR2 SVGAGI. The V end was cut by 0 bases, the J end by 5 bases, with 7 bases between. The CDR3, as DNA: TGTGCCAGCAGTTACTCGACGGGGACTGAAGCTTTCTTT. It yields the protein CASSYSTGTEAFF.

The V gene is TRBV5-1, the J gene TRBJ2-3; D perhaps matches TRBD1 (6 bases). This CDR3 has 14 residues. Germline CDR1 is SGHRS and CDR2 is YFSETQ. Trimming took 3 bases from V and 4 from J, leaving 12 bases between them. The CDR3 region is CASSYGQSSDTQYF. The CDR3 DNA follows: TGCGCCAGCAGCTATGGACAGAGTTCAGATACGCAGTATTTT.

The V and J genes are TRBV5-6 and TRBJ2-5; 7 bases match TRBD2. V lost 2 bases and J lost 5; bases outside the gene matches: 3. Per germline, CDR1 SGHDT and CDR2 YYEEEE. The length of the CDR3 is 13 residues. The CDR3 DNA is TGTGCCAGCAGCTTCCCTAGCGGCGAGACCCAGTACTTC. This gives the protein CASSFPSGETQYF.

The chain employs TRBV29-1 and TRBJ1-2; 7 bases line up with TRBD1. V lost 6 bases, J lost 5 bases, and 12 bases stayed unmatched. Germline values: CDR1 SQVTM, CDR2 ANQGSEA. The CDR3 length is 14 residues. The CDR3 DNA reads TGCAGCGTACGGAGAACAGGGGTGGCTTATGGCTACACCTTC. It encodes CSVRRTGVAYGYTF.

This chain links TRBV11-1 with TRBJ1-1, with TRBD1 matching 7 bases. Looked up from germline, CDR1 is SGHAT and CDR2 is FQDESV (reference sequence). CDR3 length: 12 amino acids. Germline trimming cut 5 bases from V and 9 bases from J; bases unmatched to any gene: 6. The CDR3 is CASSLPGQQAFF. CDR3 DNA sequence: TGTGCCAGCAGCCTACCGGGACAGCAAGCTTTCTTT.

This clone was recorded a few times. The V call is TRBV7-9, the J call TRBJ1-4; D perhaps matches TRBD1 (5 bases). The CDR3 has 15 residues. Germline lookup yields CDR1 SEHNR and CDR2 FQNEAQ (reference sequence). V gave up 5 bases and J gave up 1 base, with 11 bases separating them. The CDR3 reads CASSLSGLTNEKLFF. In DNA form, the CDR3 reads TGTGCCAGCAGCCTGTCAGGGTTAACTAATGAAAAACTGTTTTTT.

This clone was seen a handful of times. The chain has TRBV13 and TRBJ2-7, with D tentatively TRBD1 (6 bases). Looked up from germline, CDR1 is PRHDT and CDR2 is FYEKMQ (reference sequence). There are 15 residues in the CDR3. Between the trimmed V and J ends, which lost 4 bases and 4 bases, there was a span of 17 bases. The CDR3 loop is CASSSIGTPPYEQYF. CDR3 in DNA: TGTGCCAGCAGCTCCATCGGGACACCCCCTTACGAGCAGTACTTC.

There are a few counts of this clone. This sequence joins TRBV7-2 and TRBJ1-1, with D uncertain. V was clipped by 1 base and J by 4 bases, with 7 bases between them. Germline V CDR1 and CDR2: SGHTA, FQGNSA. The CDR3 is made up of 13 amino acids. The CDR3 nucleotides are TGTGCCAGCAGCTTAGAGGAGGGCACTGAAGCTTTCTTT. Its translation: CASSLEEGTEAFF.